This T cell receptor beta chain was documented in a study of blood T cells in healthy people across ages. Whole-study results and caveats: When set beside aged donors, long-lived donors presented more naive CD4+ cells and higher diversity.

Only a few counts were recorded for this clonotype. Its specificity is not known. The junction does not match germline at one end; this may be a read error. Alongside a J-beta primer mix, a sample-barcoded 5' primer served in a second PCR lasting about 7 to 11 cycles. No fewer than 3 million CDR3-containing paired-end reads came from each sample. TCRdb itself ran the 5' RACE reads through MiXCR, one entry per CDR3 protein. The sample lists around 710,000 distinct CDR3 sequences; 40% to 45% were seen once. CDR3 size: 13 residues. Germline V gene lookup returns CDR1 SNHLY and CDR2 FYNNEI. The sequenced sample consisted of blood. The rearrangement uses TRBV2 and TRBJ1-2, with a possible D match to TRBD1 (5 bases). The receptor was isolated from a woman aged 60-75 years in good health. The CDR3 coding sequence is TGCGCCAGCAGTGACGGACATTATTATGGCTACACCTTC. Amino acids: CASSDGHYYGYTF. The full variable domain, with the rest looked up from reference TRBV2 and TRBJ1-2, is EPEVTQTPSHQVTQMGQEVILRCVPISNHLYFYWYRQILGQKVEFLVSFYNNEISEKSEIFDDQFSVERPDGSNFTLKIRSTKLEDSAMYFCASSDGHYYGYTFGSGTRLTVV.